The 10 T cell receptor beta chains given below trace back to one sample, sequenced in a study of OX40 agonist ivuxolimab in advanced cancers. Data came from immunoSEQ multiplex PCR; TCRdb stores just in-frame clones and leaves some out. The sample shows about 61,000 clones, around 87% of them seen only once. Sequenced material: CD4+ or CD8+ T cells sorted from blood, taken in a trial of the OX40 agonist ivuxolimab. Receptors originate from an adult with an advanced solid tumor such as melanoma, head and neck, liver or kidney cancer.

The chain uses TRBV10-3 and TRBJ1-2, with 10 bases identical to TRBD1. Trimming removed 11 bases from V and 6 bases from J; junction bases left unmatched: 9. Germline V gene data show CDR1 as ENHRY and CDR2 as SYGVKD. The CDR3 is made up of 13 amino acids. The chain's CDR3 is CASRQGAGDGYTF. CDR3 coding DNA: TGTGCCTCTCGACAGGGGGCAGGGGATGGCTACACCTTC.

The CDR3 nucleotides read TGCGCCAGCAGACAGGACTACGAGCAGTACTTC. Protein: CASRQDYEQYF. The V and J genes are TRBV10-2 and TRBJ2-7, with a possible D match to TRBD1 (5 bases). CDR1 WSHSY and CDR2 SAAADI come from the germline V gene. Trimming stripped 6 bases from V and 3 bases from J, with 6 bases between. The CDR3 spans 11 residues.

The chain has TRBV5-1 and TRBJ2-7; D may correspond to TRBD1 or TRBD2 (5 bases each). Germline-derived CDR1 and CDR2 are SGHRS and YFSETQ. Trimming stripped 3 bases from V and 0 bases from J, with 13 bases between. This CDR3 contains 15 residues. The CDR3 loop is CASSSGTVSSYEQYF. The CDR3 region has the DNA TGCGCCAGCAGCTCCGGGACGGTGAGCTCCTACGAGCAGTACTTC.

The chain links TRBV19 to TRBJ1-2; TRBD1 matches at 7 bases. Germline values: CDR1 LNHDA, CDR2 SQIVND (reference sequence). Trimming at V came to 6 bases and at J to 4 bases, leaving 8 bases not matched to a gene. This CDR3 has 14 residues. Here the CDR3 reads CASSETGLIYGYTF. The CDR3 DNA reads as TGTGCCAGTAGCGAGACAGGGCTTATCTATGGCTACACCTTC.

V and J are TRBV7-2 and TRBJ2-2; D is possibly TRBD1 (6 bases). Trimming pared 5 bases from V and 4 bases from J, leaving 14 bases between. The CDR3 has 15 amino acids. Germline CDR1 is SGHTA and CDR2 is FQGNSA. CDR3 nucleotide sequence: TGTGCCAGCAGCACGCAGGGGCAGGGCACCGGGGAGCTGTTTTTT. This codes for CASSTQGQGTGELFF. Full variable domain (outside the CDR3, taken from reference TRBV7-2 and TRBJ2-2): GAGVSQSPSNKVTEKGKDVELRCDPISGHTALYWYRQSLGQGLEFLIYFQGNSAPDKSGLPSDRFSAERTGGSVSTLTIQRTQQEDSAVYLCASSTQGQGTGELFFGEGSRLTVL.

DNA of the CDR3: TGTGCCAGCTCATCCAAAGGACAGGGGAGTTACTACGAGCAGTACTTC. Residues: CASSSKGQGSYYEQYF. The chain links TRBV18 to TRBJ2-7, with TRBD1 identical over 9 bases. With 5 bases clipped from V and 3 bases from J, the junction kept 11 bases outside the gene matches. Germline-derived CDR1 and CDR2 are KGHSH and LQKENI. The CDR3 has 16 amino acids.

The rearrangement links TRBV18 to TRBJ2-2; TRBD1 agrees at 7 bases. The CDR3 loop spans 17 amino acids. The germline V gene encodes CDR1 KGHSH and CDR2 LQKENI. The J segment lost 4 bases and the V segment lost 0 bases, leaving 8 bases of the junction unmatched. The CDR3 bases are TGTGCCAGCTCACCACCGGGACAGCGGAAAGTCACCGGGGAGCTGTTTTTT. Translating it yields CASSPPGQRKVTGELFF.

The J gene is TRBJ1-5, the V gene TRBV7-2, with D unclear. The V gene's germline CDR1 is SGHTA and CDR2 FQGNSA. The CDR3 runs to 14 residues. The V end lost 5 bases, the J end lost 2 bases, and 10 bases lay between the germline ends. CDR3 sequence: CASSMRQGNQPQHF. CDR3 nucleotides: TGTGCCAGCAGCATGCGGCAGGGCAATCAGCCCCAGCATTTT. Combining the CDR3 with reference TRBV7-2 and TRBJ1-5 gives the whole variable domain GAGVSQSPSNKVTEKGKDVELRCDPISGHTALYWYRQSLGQGLEFLIYFQGNSAPDKSGLPSDRFSAERTGGSVSTLTIQRTQQEDSAVYLCASSMRQGNQPQHFGDGTRLSIL.

CDR3 nucleotides: TGTGCCAGCAGTTACGACAGGTCCATTAGGCCCCAGCATTTT. Encoded protein: CASSYDRSIRPQHF. The chain has TRBV6-5 and TRBJ1-5, with D possibly TRBD1 on 6 matching bases. Trimming pared 2 bases from V and 9 bases from J, leaving 14 bases between. There are 14 residues in the CDR3. Germline lookup yields CDR1 MNHEY and CDR2 SVGAGI.

The table lists this clone with a count of one. The chain uses TRBV29-1 and TRBJ1-4; TRBD1 matches 12 bases. The ends lost 7 bases at V and 7 bases at J; junction bases unmatched: 4. Germline-derived CDR1 and CDR2 are SQVTM and ANQGSEA. CDR3 size: 13 residues. In nucleotides, the CDR3 is TGCAGCGGAGGGACAGGGGGCGGTGAAAAACTGTTTTTT. This codes for CSGGTGGGEKLFF.